Sequencing of this TCR beta chain was carried out in a study of identical twins. Findings and limits, study-wide: Models underestimated TCR alpha sharing (out-of-frame) in monozygotic twins. Zero-insertion results could be subject to partial confounding by invariant MAIT and iNKT cells.

TCRdb reprocessed the 5' RACE reads via MiXCR and lists one record per CDR3 protein. The sample lists some 300,000 distinct CDR3 sequences, 12% occurring once. This clonotype was found a few times. Its target is not known. This CDR3 is 17 amino acids long. Trimming removed 4 bases from V and 0 bases from J; junction bases left unmatched: 7. These data are also associated with another study on yellow fever vaccine responses in identical twins.

The clonotype comes from a woman aged 18-30 years in good health. This chain links TRBV12-3 or TRBV12-4 with TRBJ2-3, with 10 bases aligning to TRBD2. The specimen sequenced was CD8+ T cells sorted from blood. Here the CDR3 DNA reads TGTGCCAGCAGTTCCCGGACTAGCGGACCTAGCACAGATACGCAGTATTTT. Its protein product is CASSSRTSGPSTDTQYF.